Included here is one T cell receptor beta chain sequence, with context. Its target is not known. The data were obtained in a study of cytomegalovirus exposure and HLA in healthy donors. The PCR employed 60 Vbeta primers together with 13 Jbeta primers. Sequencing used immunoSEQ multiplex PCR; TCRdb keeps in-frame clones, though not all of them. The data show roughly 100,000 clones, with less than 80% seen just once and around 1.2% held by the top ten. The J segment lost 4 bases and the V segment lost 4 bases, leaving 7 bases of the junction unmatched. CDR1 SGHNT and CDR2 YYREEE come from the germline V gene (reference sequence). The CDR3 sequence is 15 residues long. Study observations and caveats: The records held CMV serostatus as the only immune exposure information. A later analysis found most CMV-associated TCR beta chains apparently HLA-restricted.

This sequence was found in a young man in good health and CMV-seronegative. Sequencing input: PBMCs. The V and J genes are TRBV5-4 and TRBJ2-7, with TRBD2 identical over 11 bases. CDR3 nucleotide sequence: TGTGCCAGCAGCGTTACTAGCGGGAGATCTTACGAGCAGTACTTC. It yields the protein CASSVTSGRSYEQYF.